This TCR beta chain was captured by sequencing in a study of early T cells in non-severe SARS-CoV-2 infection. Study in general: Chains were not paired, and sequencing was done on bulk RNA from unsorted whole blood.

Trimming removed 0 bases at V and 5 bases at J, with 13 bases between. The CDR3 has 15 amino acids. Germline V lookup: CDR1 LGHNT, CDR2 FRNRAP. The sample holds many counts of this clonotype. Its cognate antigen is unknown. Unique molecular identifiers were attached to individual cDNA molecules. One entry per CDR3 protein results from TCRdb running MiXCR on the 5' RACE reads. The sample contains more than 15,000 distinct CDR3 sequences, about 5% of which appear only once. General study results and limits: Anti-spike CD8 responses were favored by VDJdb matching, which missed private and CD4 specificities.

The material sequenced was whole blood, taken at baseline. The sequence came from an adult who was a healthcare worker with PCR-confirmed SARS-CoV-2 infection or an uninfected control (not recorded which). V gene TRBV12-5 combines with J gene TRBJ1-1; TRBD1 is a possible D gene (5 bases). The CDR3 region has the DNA TGTGCTAGTGGTTTGGTAATGGGGCAGAAGACTGAAGCTTTCTTT. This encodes CASGLVMGQKTEAFF.